These 12 T cell receptor beta chains share one sample of origin, sequenced in a study of identical twins. One entry per CDR3 protein, called by TCRdb with MiXCR from the 5' RACE reads. The sample lists more than 1.5 million distinct CDR3 sequences, about 31% occurring once. Sequenced: cord blood. The receptors derive from a newborn girl in good health.

The chain joins TRBV18 to TRBJ2-2, with a weak D call TRBD1 (6 bases). CDR3 length equals 15 residues. V gave up 8 bases and J gave up 3 bases, with 16 bases separating them. Germline V gives CDR1 KGHSH, CDR2 LQKENI. The CDR3 DNA sequence: TGTGCCAGCACCCCACAGGGTATCGACACCGGGGAGCTGTTTTTT. Translation: CASTPQGIDTGELFF.

The chain is built from TRBV24-1 and TRBJ2-1; 12 bases align to TRBD2. V shed 7 bases, J shed 2 bases, and the junction held 11 bases outside the gene matches. CDR3 length: 18 residues. CDR1 is KGHDR and CDR2 is SFDVKD in the germline V gene. The CDR3 here is CATSGDRASGRAYNEQFF. CDR3 nucleotide sequence: TGTGCCACCAGCGGGGACAGGGCTAGCGGGAGGGCCTACAATGAGCAGTTCTTC.

V usage is TRBV20-1 and J usage is TRBJ1-1, with a tentative D call TRBD1 (5 bases). Germline V lookup: CDR1 DFQATT, CDR2 SNEGSKA (reference sequence). V was clipped by 2 bases and J by 0 bases, with 19 bases between them. CDR3 length: 17 residues. DNA for the CDR3: TGCAGTGCTAGACAGGGAACCTTCCCATTACTGAACACTGAAGCTTTCTTT. Its protein product is CSARQGTFPLLNTEAFF.

This clonotype was seen more than once but under ten times. J is TRBJ1-4 and V is TRBV28; 9 bases match TRBD1. V lost 7 bases to trimming and J lost 7 bases; unmatched junction nucleotides: 7. The CDR3 contains 14 residues. The V gene's germline CDR1 is MDHEN and CDR2 SYDVKM. CDR3 sequence: CASNPWDRAEKLFF. The DNA of the CDR3 is TGTGCCAGCAATCCATGGGACAGGGCTGAAAAACTGTTTTTT.

The V call is TRBV4-1, the J call TRBJ2-4; D possibly corresponds to TRBD2 (6 bases). CDR1 MGHRA and CDR2 YSYEKL come from the germline V gene. This CDR3 is built from 14 residues. Trimming stripped 0 bases from V and 8 bases from J, with 11 bases between. CDR3 sequence: CASSQDYGGDIQYF. The CDR3 bases are TGCGCCAGCAGCCAAGATTACGGAGGGGACATTCAGTACTTC.

This clonotype was recorded only once. V usage is TRBV6-5 and J usage is TRBJ2-5, with D possibly being TRBD1 or TRBD2 (5 bases each). Per germline, CDR1 MNHEY and CDR2 SVGAGI. V lost 6 bases and J 14 bases, leaving 28 bases between the germline ends. The CDR3 has 15 residues. The CDR3: CASSPPFGGIETRYF. The DNA for the CDR3 is TGTGCCAGCAGCCCCCCTTTTGGGGGAATAGAGACCCGTTACTTC.

The rearrangement links TRBV29-1 to TRBJ1-5; D is unclear. Germline CDR1 is SQVTM and CDR2 is ANQGSEA. This CDR3 is 13 amino acids long. Trimming stripped 7 bases from V and 1 base from J, with 11 bases between. The CDR3 coding sequence is TGCAGCGCTGTCGCGCAGAGCAATCAGCCCCAGCATTTT. It translates to CSAVAQSNQPQHF.

This chain connects TRBV20-1 to TRBJ2-7; D is possibly TRBD1 (5 bases). There are 13 residues in the CDR3. Trimming removed 4 bases from V and 4 bases from J, with 14 bases in between. From germline, CDR1 is DFQATT and CDR2 SNEGSKA (reference sequence). Written as DNA, the CDR3 is TGCAGTGCTACATACAACAGGAGATACGAGCAGTACTTC. Amino acid sequence: CSATYNRRYEQYF.

This clonotype was picked up a small number of times. The J gene is TRBJ2-7, the V gene TRBV28; D possibly uses TRBD1 or TRBD2 (5 bases each). Germline V lookup: CDR1 MDHEN, CDR2 SYDVKM. The ends were cut back, 1 base at V and 3 bases at J, with 13 bases in the middle. The CDR3 has 15 residues. CDR3 nucleotide sequence: TGTGCCAGCAGTTTATACGGGACGGGATACTACGAGCAGTACTTC. Translating gives CASSLYGTGYYEQYF. Looking up the rest from reference TRBV28 and TRBJ2-7 gives the full variable domain: DVKVTQSSRYLVKRTGEKVFLECVQDMDHENMFWYRQDPGLGLRLIYFSYDVKMKEKGDIPEGYSVSREKKERFSLILESASTNQTSMYLCASSLYGTGYYEQYFGPGTRLTVT.

V gene TRBV20-1 combines with J gene TRBJ2-1, with TRBD2 identical over 7 bases. The end of the DNA aligns better with TRBJ2-7, so the J call may be wrong. The germline gives CDR1 DFQATT, CDR2 SNEGSKA (reference sequence). The CDR3 contains 15 residues. The CDR3 DNA is TGCAGTGCTAGACGCGGGAGAAGGTCCTACAATGAGCAGTACTTC. This translates into CSARRGRRSYNEQYF.

The chain has TRBV10-3 and TRBJ1-5; D not certain. The CDR3 sequence is 16 residues long. CDR1 is ENHRY, CDR2 SYGVKD, per germline. V was pared by 2 bases and J by 3 bases, with 14 bases between. CDR3 in DNA: TGTGCCATCAGTGAGCCTGACGAGGACCTCAATCAGCCCCAGCATTTT. Protein sequence: CAISEPDEDLNQPQHF.

This clonotype has only a few counts. The V gene is TRBV11-3, the J gene TRBJ2-1; no firm D call. The V gene's germline CDR1 is SGHNT and CDR2 YENEEA. Trimming shortened V by 0 bases and J by 0 bases, and 12 bases separated the two germline ends. The CDR3 is 17 residues long. The CDR3 sequence is CASSLDLGLSSYNEQFF. CDR3 nucleotide sequence: TGTGCCAGCAGCTTAGATCTAGGCCTGAGCTCCTACAATGAGCAGTTCTTC.